These T cell receptor beta chains were read from a single sample in a study of CD8+ T cells in alopecia areata. Only in-frame clones appear in the TCRdb table, and some are missing; sequencing was by immunoSEQ multiplex PCR. Here the sample spans 200,000 to 250,000 clones, roughly 57% being singletons. The sample consisted of CD4+ T cells sorted from blood, taken at week 0. The receptor set was obtained from a human donor with alopecia areata. Each CDR3 is given with its conserved first and last residue. The D gene is left open where the match is weak. Only part of the rows carry a size: once, few, many, or a class if the clone is expanded.

TRBJ1-5,TRBV29-1,-,-,TGCAGCGTGACAAATGGGGATCAGCCCCAGCATTTT,CSVTNGDQPQHF
TRBJ2-7,TRBV30,-,-,TGTGCCTGGAGTGCAGGGGCGGCCTACGAGCAGTACTTC,CAWSAGAAYEQYF
TRBJ1-1,TRBV29-1,-,-,TGCAGCGTTGTCAGAGGCCTGAACACTGAAGCTTTCTTT,CSVVRGLNTEAFF
TRBJ1-1,TRBV4-1,-,-,TGCGCCAGCAGCCAACAGGGCGGAGCATTAGCGACTGAAGCTTTCTTT,CASSQQGGALATEAFF
TRBJ2-3,TRBV30,few,-,TGTGCCTCGGGGGCTAGCGGCACAGATACGCAGTATTTT,CASGASGTDTQYF
TRBJ1-6,TRBV27,-,-,TGTGCCAGCAGCCCCCCCGGAAATTCACCCCTCCACTTT,CASSPPGNSPLHF
TRBJ2-1,TRBV11-1,few,TRBD2,TGTGCCAGCGCCCTAGCGGGATTGAATGAGCAGTTCTTC,CASALAGLNEQFF
TRBJ1-2,TRBV29-1,-,TRBD1,TGCAGCGTTGGACAGGGGGCACGTGGCTACACCTTC,CSVGQGARGYTF
TRBJ2-1,TRBV4-2,-,-,TGTGCCAGCAGCCAAGATGAGCCAAGTGAGCAGTTCTTC,CASSQDEPSEQFF
TRBJ2-5,TRBV11-2,few,-,TGTGCCAGCAGCTGGAGCGGAGAGACCCAGTACTTC,CASSWSGETQYF
TRBJ1-1,TRBV29-1,-,-,TGCAGCGTTGGGCCTTCTGGCAACCGGAACACTGAAGCTTTCTTT,CSVGPSGNRNTEAFF
TRBJ2-2,TRBV6-5,-,-,TGTGCCAGCAGTTATAGGCCAACGTCCCCCACCGGGGAGCTGTTTTTT,CASSYRPTSPTGELFF
TRBJ2-5,TRBV6-6,-,-,TGTGCCAGCAGTTATGGCGGCCGAGAGACCCAGTACTTC,CASSYGGRETQYF
TRBJ2-5,TRBV5-1,-,TRBD2,TGCGCCAGCAGCTTGCCGACTAGCGGGTTAGAGACCCAGTACTTC,CASSLPTSGLETQYF
TRBJ2-1,TRBV10-1,-,TRBD1,TGCGCCAGCAGCCTACAGGGGCGAGGCAATGAGCAGTTCTTC,CASSLQGRGNEQFF
TRBJ1-5,TRBV29-1,few,-,TGCAGCGTTGTCCAGGCGCGCAATCAGCCCCAGCATTTT,CSVVQARNQPQHF
TRBJ2-6,TRBV7-8,-,-,TGTGCCAGCAGCGCGTCCGGAAGGGGGGCCAACGTCCTGACTTTC,CASSASGRGANVLTF